This T cell receptor (beta chain) is from a study of T cell repertoires in cytomegalovirus infection. For the study at large: Both CMV infection and a matching HLA type were indicated by public TCR beta signatures.

MiXCR was run by TCRdb on the reads, yielding one entry per CDR3 protein. The sample carries about 400,000 distinct CDR3 sequences, around 18% recorded once. This clonotype was found many times. What it recognizes is unknown. Study-level findings and limits: CMV-specific HLA-C-restricted TCR beta clonotypes dominated the ex vivo response. The cumulative frequency of public TCR beta families distinguished individuals who carried CMV together with the relevant HLA.

The TCR originated in a human donor in good health (CMV status not recorded). Some clones in this sample may be carry-over from other donors' samples. The sequencing sample was made of PBMCs.

CDR3 sequence reads: CASSFRPYEQYF. The CDR3 DNA sequence: TGTGCCAGCAGTTTTCGGCCCTACGAGCAGTACTTC. The V gene is TRBV28, the J gene TRBJ2-7, with D uncertain. The V end lost 3 bases, the J end lost 2 bases, and 5 bases lay between the germline ends. The CDR3 covers 12 residues. Germline CDR1 reads MDHEN; CDR2 reads SYDVKM.